These 21 T cell receptor beta chains originate from one sample sequenced in a study of cytomegalovirus exposure and HLA in healthy donors. The PCR employed 60 Vbeta primers together with 13 Jbeta primers. The assay was immunoSEQ multiplex PCR, and TCRdb's table has in-frame clones only and misses some. This sample contains 100,000 to 150,000 clones. Sample: PBMCs. These receptors were collected from a man aged 25-45 years in good health and CMV-seronegative.

V and J are TRBV9 and TRBJ2-3, with TRBD1 matching 7 bases. Germline V gene lookup returns CDR1 SGDLS and CDR2 YYNGEE. Trimming removed 2 bases from V and 2 bases from J; junction bases left unmatched: 8. The CDR3 runs to 16 residues. The CDR3 loop is CASSVEGGVITDTQYF. The CDR3 nucleotides are TGTGCCAGCAGCGTCGAAGGGGGCGTGATCACAGATACGCAGTATTTT.

This rearrangement joins TRBV7-3 to TRBJ2-5; D is possibly TRBD2 (6 bases). Deletions cut 3 bases from V and 2 bases from J, with 16 bases between. CDR1 and CDR2 from the germline V gene are SGHTA and FQGTGA. The CDR3 totals 16 residues. CDR3 nucleotide sequence: TGTGCCAGCAGCTTCGGGGGACGGCGGGATCAAGAGACCCAGTACTTC. Residues: CASSFGGRRDQETQYF.

The chain is built from TRBV28 and TRBJ1-5; 10 bases map to TRBD1. Looked up from germline, CDR1 is MDHEN and CDR2 is SYDVKM. This CDR3 has 13 residues. V shed 5 bases and J 7 bases; nucleotides not matched to a gene: 2. The CDR3 DNA sequence: TGTGCCAGCAGTCGGGACAGGGGACAGCCCCAGCATTTT. This translates into CASSRDRGQPQHF.

The rearrangement joins TRBV5-1 to TRBJ2-1, with 9 bases aligning to TRBD1. The CDR3 contains 15 residues. V dropped 4 bases and J dropped 7; count of bases not matched to a gene: 9. CDR1 is SGHRS, CDR2 YFSETQ, per germline. The CDR3 loop reads CASSLLTGGGNEQFF. Written as DNA, the CDR3 is TGCGCCAGCAGCCTTTTGACAGGGGGTGGGAATGAGCAGTTCTTC.

CDR3 sequence (DNA): TGCAGTAGTGGGGGCGATGAGCAGTTCTTC. It encodes CSSGGDEQFF. This chain links TRBV20-1 with TRBJ2-1, with TRBD1 as a possible D gene (6 bases). V lost 8 bases, J lost 8 bases, and 10 bases lay in between. Germline CDR1 and CDR2: DFQATT and SNEGSKA (reference sequence). CDR3 length: 10 amino acids.

V and J are TRBV9 and TRBJ2-1; 7 bases line up with TRBD2. The V segment lost 1 base and the J segment 3 bases; nucleotides outside the gene matches: 4. The CDR3 loop spans 15 amino acids. CDR1 and CDR2 from the germline V gene are SGDLS and YYNGEE. The CDR3 nucleotides read TGTGCCAGCAGCGTATCGGGGACTATCTACAATGAGCAGTTCTTC. This codes for CASSVSGTIYNEQFF.

The rearrangement uses TRBV7-9 and TRBJ1-6, with 9 bases matching TRBD1. This CDR3 is 14 amino acids long. Germline CDR1 is SEHNR and CDR2 is FQNEAQ (reference sequence). V lost 5 bases to trimming and J lost 7 bases; unmatched junction nucleotides: 3. CDR3 coding DNA: TGTGCCAGCAGCCCGGACAGGGGCAATTCACCCCTCCACTTT. As protein: CASSPDRGNSPLHF.

The chain combines TRBV19 with TRBJ1-5; D is perhaps TRBD1 (6 bases). Germline V gene data show CDR1 as LNHDA and CDR2 as SQIVND (reference sequence). This CDR3 spans 15 amino acids. The V and J ends lost 4 bases and 6 bases respectively, with 16 bases between them. The CDR3 DNA sequence: TGTGCCAGTAGTAGCAGGGGTACTGGTTTTCAGCCCCAGCATTTT. It is translated as CASSSRGTGFQPQHF.

The chain couples TRBV2 to TRBJ1-6; 11 bases align to TRBD1. Looked up from germline, CDR1 is SNHLY and CDR2 is FYNNEI. J gave up 7 bases and V 5 bases, and 7 bases lay outside the gene matches. This CDR3 spans 16 amino acids. This CDR3 is CASSSYGTGGNSPLHF. DNA of the CDR3: TGTGCCAGCAGTTCTTATGGGACAGGGGGAAATTCACCCCTCCACTTT.

V gene TRBV15 combines with J gene TRBJ1-1; D ambiguous. CDR3 length: 14 residues. Germline CDR1 and CDR2: LNHNV and YYDKDF (reference sequence). Trimming took 1 base from V and 6 from J, leaving 12 bases between them. Here the CDR3 reads CATSRGGSLAEAFF. For the CDR3, the DNA is TGTGCCACCAGCAGAGGAGGATCGTTGGCTGAAGCTTTCTTT.

The DNA of the CDR3 is TGTGCCAGCAGCTTAGGGGGGGCGGTTGGCTACACCTTC. It specifies CASSLGGAVGYTF. The rearrangement uses TRBV7-3 and TRBJ1-2; tentatively, D is TRBD1 (6 bases). CDR1 SGHTA and CDR2 FQGTGA come from the germline V gene. The CDR3 has 13 residues. V was pared by 2 bases and J by 7 bases, with 11 bases between.

CDR3: CASSSTRGQYRETQYF. CDR3 coding DNA: TGTGCCAGCAGCTCTACGCGGGGACAGTACCGGGAGACCCAGTACTTC. The V and J genes are TRBV11-1 and TRBJ2-5; the D gene is possibly TRBD1 (7 bases). There are 16 residues in the CDR3. CDR1 is SGHAT and CDR2 is FQDESV in the germline V gene (reference sequence). With 4 bases removed from V and 5 bases from J, the gap between germline ends came to 20 bases. Full variable domain (rest looked up from reference TRBV11-1 and TRBJ2-5): EAEVAQSPRYKITEKSQAVAFWCDPISGHATLYWYRQILGQGPELLVQFQDESVVDDSQLPKDRFSAERLKGVDSTLKIQPAELGDSAMYLCASSSTRGQYRETQYFGPGTRLLVL.

V and J are TRBV6-4 and TRBJ1-1; the match to TRBD1 covers 9 bases. CDR1 and CDR2 from the germline V gene are MRHNA and SNTAGT. Unmatched junction bases numbered 9, after V lost 9 bases and J lost 4 bases. The CDR3 sequence is 14 residues long. CDR3 DNA sequence: TGTGCCAGACCGGGACAGGGCATATTCACTGAAGCTTTCTTT. Amino acids: CARPGQGIFTEAFF.

V usage is TRBV18 and J usage is TRBJ2-5; 7 positions match TRBD2. This CDR3 has 13 residues. J was trimmed by 3 bases and V by 3 bases; bases with no gene match: 1. CDR1 is KGHSH, CDR2 LQKENI, per germline. CDR3 sequence: CASSPGGEETQYF. In DNA form, the CDR3 reads TGTGCCAGCTCACCGGGGGGGGAAGAGACCCAGTACTTC. The complete variable domain, with remaining parts taken from reference TRBV18 and TRBJ2-5, reads NAGVMQNPRHLVRRRGQEARLRCSPMKGHSHVYWYRQLPEEGLKFMVYLQKENIIDESGMPKERFSAEFPKEGPSILRIQQVVRGDSAAYFCASSPGGEETQYFGPGTRLLVL.

The V and J genes are TRBV15 and TRBJ2-1, with 8 nucleotides matching TRBD2. The V gene end was trimmed by 0 bases and the J gene end by 5 bases; junction bases not matched to a gene: 3. The CDR3 extends over 15 amino acids. Looked up from germline, CDR1 is LNHNV and CDR2 is YYDKDF (reference sequence). The CDR3 DNA sequence: TGTGCCACCAGCAGAGACGGGAGGGCCGACAATGAGCAGTTCTTC. Translated: CATSRDGRADNEQFF.

This chain links TRBV19 with TRBJ2-1; TRBD2 matches 10 bases. Per the germline V gene, CDR1 is LNHDA and CDR2 is SQIVND (reference sequence). V lost 4 bases to trimming and J lost 5 bases; unmatched junction nucleotides: 2. This CDR3 is built from 14 residues. CDR3 sequence: CASSRLAGDNEQFF. The CDR3 coding sequence is TGTGCCAGTAGTAGACTAGCGGGTGACAATGAGCAGTTCTTC.

J is TRBJ2-4 and V is TRBV19; 8 bases are a match to TRBD1. Germline values: CDR1 LNHDA, CDR2 SQIVND (reference sequence). Trimming cost V 6 bases and J 2 bases; bases outside gene matches: 12. The CDR3 has 17 amino acids. CDR3 loop: CASSLGQGIISKNIQYF. DNA of the CDR3: TGTGCCAGTAGCCTAGGACAGGGTATAATATCCAAAAACATTCAGTACTTC.

The chain carries TRBV5-8 and TRBJ1-5; D call uncertain. The CDR3 covers 14 residues. Germline V CDR1 and CDR2: SGHTS, YDEGEE. Trimming removed 1 base at V and 6 bases at J, with 11 bases between. The CDR3: CASSLSGAGQPQHF. The DNA of the CDR3 is TGTGCCAGCAGCTTGTCGGGAGCAGGTCAGCCCCAGCATTTT.

The chain links TRBV29-1 to TRBJ1-1; D uncertain. CDR1 and CDR2 (germline): SQVTM, ANQGSEA. The CDR3 is made up of 13 amino acids. Trimming stripped 2 bases from V and 4 bases from J, with 11 bases between. CDR3 DNA: TGCAGCGTTGAAATACGGGTCGCCACTGAAGCTTTCTTT. Translation gives CSVEIRVATEAFF. The complete variable domain, with remaining parts taken from reference TRBV29-1 and TRBJ1-1, reads SAVISQKPSRDICQRGTSLTIQCQVDSQVTMMFWYRQQPGQSLTLIATANQGSEATYESGFVIDKFPISRPNLTFSTLTVSNMSPEDSSIYLCSVEIRVATEAFFGQGTRLTVV.

The gene calls are TRBV4-1 and TRBJ1-4; D might be TRBD1 (6 bases). CDR1 MGHRA and CDR2 YSYEKL come from the germline V gene. The CDR3 covers 15 residues. Between the trimmed V and J ends, which lost 4 bases and 8 bases, there was a span of 17 bases. CDR3: CASSPQNGQSEKLFF. CDR3 nucleotide sequence: TGCGCCAGCAGCCCACAAAACGGACAGAGCGAAAAACTGTTTTTT.

This chain connects TRBV30 to TRBJ2-2; 9 bases are a match to TRBD1. Germline V gene data show CDR1 as GTSNPN and CDR2 as SVGIG (reference sequence). There are 19 residues in the CDR3. The trim removed 1 base at V and 6 bases at J, leaving 18 bases unmatched. CDR3 region: CAWSGADRGTPGHPGELFF. DNA of the CDR3: TGTGCCTGGAGTGGAGCGGACAGGGGAACGCCGGGACACCCCGGGGAGCTGTTTTTT. Drawing the rest from reference TRBV30 and TRBJ2-2, the complete variable domain is SQTIHQWPATLVQPVGSPLSLECTVEGTSNPNLYWYRQAAGRGLQLLFYSVGIGQISSEVPQNLSASRPQDRQFILSSKKLLLSDSGFYLCAWSGADRGTPGHPGELFFGEGSRLTVL.